This T cell receptor beta chain is from a study of HIV-infected patients and healthy controls. cDNA was made from approximately 500 ng RNA using alpha and beta constant primers. Each of the alpha and beta chains got its own library through chain-specific third strand synthesis with indices. A short first PCR added P5 and P7 adapter elements and a second index. TCRdb recomputed calls from the 5' RACE reads with MiXCR, one row per CDR3 protein. Among about 14,000 distinct CDR3 sequences listed, 12% were seen once. Roughly three months, about 14 weeks, into antiretroviral therapy, follow-up blood was collected. The repertoire came from unfractionated whole blood and reflected all unsorted peripheral T cells. Peripheral blood, 2 to 3 ml, was drawn for RNA extraction. This clonotype was found many times. The ends were cut back, 6 bases at V and 5 bases at J, with 8 bases in the middle. The CDR3 totals 12 residues. Germline V gives CDR1 MNHNY, CDR2 SVGAGI (reference sequence).

This sequence originates from an adult with HIV infection. The donor label of this sample is uncertain. The chain combines TRBV6-6 with TRBJ2-1; no clear D. The material was blood, obtained during antiretroviral therapy. The CDR3 sequence is CASRRQNNEQFF. The CDR3, as DNA: TGTGCCAGCAGACGACAAAACAATGAGCAGTTCTTC.